The text below deals with one T cell receptor (beta chain). What it recognizes is unknown. The entry originates in a study of T cell clones after liver transplantation. Study-wide background: Pre-transplant mixed lymphocyte reactions yielded third-party-reactive TCRbeta sequences as comparators for graft-donor-reactive sequences. Tolerance: complete withdrawal held at least one year, liver enzymes staying within twice normal. Regarding the study as a whole: A larger donor-reactive than third-party decline suggested partial antigen-specific deletion.

This table comes from immunoSEQ multiplex PCR, and its TCRdb copy is limited to in-frame clones, with some not included. This sample yields roughly 55,000 clones, of which 55% to 75% are seen a single time; about 10% belongs to the top ten. CDR1 is MDHEN, CDR2 SYDVKM, per germline. Trimming stripped 7 bases from V and 0 bases from J, with 19 bases between. The CDR3 loop spans 17 amino acids. This chain connects TRBV28 to TRBJ1-5, with D possibly matching TRBD1 (5 bases). The material sequenced was CD4+ T cells from blood, taken less than 70 months after liver transplant. This TCR was sampled from a human patient who received a liver transplant. Some T cells may be transferred from the graft donor. The CDR3 protein is CASNTPGGRYSNQPQHF. DNA of the CDR3: TGTGCCAGCAACACCCCGGGGGGGAGATATAGCAATCAGCCCCAGCATTTT.